This T cell receptor beta chain appears in the sequencing data of a study of T cells after somatic rescue of genetic block. The method was immunoSEQ multiplex PCR; TCRdb's version includes in-frame clones alone and lacks a portion of them. The sample contains about 14,000 clones, just over 70% of which appear only once. This clone is medium-sized in the sample. This TCR came from a boy aged 5-17 years. Source material: peripheral blood mononuclear cells (PBMCs).

The CDR3 DNA follows: TGTGCCAGCAGTTACGGCCACGGGGCCCTAGACTACACCTTC. It translates to CASSYGHGALDYTF. V and J are TRBV6-6 and TRBJ1-2; D possibly corresponds to TRBD1 (5 bases). This CDR3 comprises 14 residues. Germline CDR1 reads MNHNY; CDR2 reads SVGAGI (reference sequence). The V gene lost 2 bases and the J gene lost 10 bases, with 17 bases spanning the gap.